This T cell receptor beta chain was sequenced for a study of radiation and T cells in renal cell carcinoma. Germline assignment: CDR1 SQVTM and CDR2 ANQGSEA. J gave up 2 bases and V 2 bases, and 3 bases lay outside the gene matches. CDR3 length: 14 residues. Time point meaning: blood 4 weeks post-SBRT, at nephrectomy. Indicated treatment: 15 Gy SBRT to primary tumor, nephrectomy 4 weeks later. Nephrectomy followed 15 Gy stereotactic body radiation by 4 weeks. After SBRT, blood was collected at 2 and 4 weeks, plus baseline. This renal cell carcinoma was of the clear cell type. Regarding the study as a whole: Top tumor clonotypes rose in blood 2 weeks post-radiation, then contracted.

On this clone itself: Its antigen remains unknown.

Here immunoSEQ multiplex PCR was the method, and the copy in TCRdb shows in-frame clones only, minus some. The sample lists 60,000 to 75,000 clones; roughly 80% were seen once. This receptor was obtained from a man aged 55 to 70 with renal cell carcinoma. The V call is TRBV29-1, the J call TRBJ1-3; 7 bases agree with TRBD1. The sequences come from blood, collected from a patient whose treatment included radiotherapy and nephrectomy. The DNA of the CDR3 is TGCAGCGTTGAAACAGGGGTAGCTGGAAACACCATATATTTT. Translating gives CSVETGVAGNTIYF.